This note documents a single TCR beta chain sequence. Original processing notes: Nucleated cell number was recorded as an estimate derived from reference gene primer amplification. The protocol was immunoSEQ multiplex PCR, while the TCRdb copy is restricted to in-frame clones and leaves out a portion. V and J calls and clone size are given by that table; D and trimming were obtained from the DNA. This table holds some 38,000 clones, approximately 91% found once. This record comes from a study of blood T cell repertoires in COVID-19. Study background: COVID-19 samples, acute and convalescent, were from the United States, Italy and Spain. The cDNA or gDNA used as material had been derived from T cells, B-cell-depleted T cells, or PBMCs.

Deletions cut 5 bases from V and 1 base from J, with 9 bases between. The germline gives CDR1 PRHDT, CDR2 FYEKMQ (reference sequence). CDR3 length: 13 amino acids. The sequenced sample consisted of peripheral blood. The J gene is TRBJ2-7, the V gene TRBV13, with D tentatively TRBD1 (6 bases). The TCR originated in a man aged 65 to 79 with acute or convalescent COVID-19. This CDR3 reads CASSPTGSYEQYF. CDR3 DNA sequence: TGTGCCAGCAGCCCAACAGGGTCCTACGAGCAGTACTTC. The full variable domain, in which reference TRBV13 and TRBJ2-7 provide the parts outside the CDR3, is AAGVIQSPRHLIKEKRETATLKCYPIPRHDTVYWYQQGPGQDPQFLISFYEKMQSDKGSIPDRFSAQQFSDYHSELNMSSLELGDSALYFCASSPTGSYEQYFGPGTRLTVT.